This record covers a single T cell receptor (beta chain). CDR1 SGHVS and CDR2 FNYEAQ come from the germline V gene. The trim removed 4 bases at V and 4 bases at J, leaving 17 bases unmatched. The CDR3 loop spans 19 amino acids. This entry is derived from a study of T cell responses to AZD1222 COVID-19 vaccine. Sequenced by immunoSEQ multiplex PCR; TCRdb stores in-frame clones only, minus some. The sample has about 86,000 clones, almost 90% seen once. The source of this sequence is an adult who received the AZD1222 COVID-19 vaccine. The rearrangement joins TRBV7-6 to TRBJ2-1, with TRBD2 matching 9 bases. Sequences were derived from peripheral blood, sampled 28 days after the second AZD1222 dose. CDR3 residues: CASSSSPPLAGNRYNEQFF. The CDR3 coding sequence is TGTGCCAGCAGCTCGTCGCCGCCGCTAGCGGGGAATAGATACAATGAGCAGTTCTTC. Using reference TRBV7-6 and TRBJ2-1 for the parts outside the CDR3, the full variable domain is GAGVSQSPRYKVTKRGQDVALRCDPISGHVSLYWYRQALGQGPEFLTYFNYEAQQDKSGLPNDRFSAERPEGSISTLTIQRTEQRDSAMYRCASSSSPPLAGNRYNEQFFGPGTRLTVL.